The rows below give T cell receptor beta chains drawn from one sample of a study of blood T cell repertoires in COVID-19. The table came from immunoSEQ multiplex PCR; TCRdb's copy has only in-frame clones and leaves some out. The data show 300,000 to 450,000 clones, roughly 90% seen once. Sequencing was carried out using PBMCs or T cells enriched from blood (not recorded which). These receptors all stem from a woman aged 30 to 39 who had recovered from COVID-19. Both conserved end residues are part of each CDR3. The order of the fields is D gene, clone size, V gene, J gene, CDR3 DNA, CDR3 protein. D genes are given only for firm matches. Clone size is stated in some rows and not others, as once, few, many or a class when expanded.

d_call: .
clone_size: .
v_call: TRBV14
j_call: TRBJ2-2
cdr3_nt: TGTGCCAGCAGCCCCGCCCTGCCGGGAACCGGGGAGCTGTTTTTT
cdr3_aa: CASSPALPGTGELFF

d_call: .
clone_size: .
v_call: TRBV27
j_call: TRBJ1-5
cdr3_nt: TGTGCCAGCAGTCGCCGAGGGGGAAATCAGCCCCAGCATTTT
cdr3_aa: CASSRRGGNQPQHF

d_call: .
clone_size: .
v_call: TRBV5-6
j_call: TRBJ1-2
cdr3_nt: TGTGCCAGCAGCTTGAAAAGGCGGCAAACTTTCACTAACTATGGCTACACCTTC
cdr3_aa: CASSLKRRQTFTNYGYTF

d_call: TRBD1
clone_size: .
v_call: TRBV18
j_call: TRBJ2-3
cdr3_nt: TGTGCCAGCTCACTCCGAGGACAGGGGGCGGTGGTTCCAGATACGCAGTATTTT
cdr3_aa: CASSLRGQGAVVPDTQYF

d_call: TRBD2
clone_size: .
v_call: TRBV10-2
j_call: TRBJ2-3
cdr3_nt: TGCGCCAGCGGGTCGTCTAGCGGGGGGGCAGATACGCAGTATTTT
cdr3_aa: CASGSSSGGADTQYF

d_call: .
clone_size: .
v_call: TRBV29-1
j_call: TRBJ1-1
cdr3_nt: TGCAGCCTCGGGGGGGGGTTGAACACTGAAGCTTTCTTT
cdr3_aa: CSLGGGLNTEAFF

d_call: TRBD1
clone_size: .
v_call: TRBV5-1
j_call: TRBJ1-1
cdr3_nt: TGCGCCAGCAGCTTGGGGTGGACAGGGAACACTGAAGCTTTCTTT
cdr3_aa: CASSLGWTGNTEAFF

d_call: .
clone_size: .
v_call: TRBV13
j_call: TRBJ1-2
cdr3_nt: TGTGCCAGCACCGAGACCAGGCTGGGTAACTATGGCTACACCTTC
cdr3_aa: CASTETRLGNYGYTF

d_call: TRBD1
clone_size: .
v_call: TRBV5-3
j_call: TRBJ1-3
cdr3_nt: TGTGCCAGAAGCTTGGAGGGGGCAGCCTCTGGAAACACCATATATTTT
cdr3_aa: CARSLEGAASGNTIYF

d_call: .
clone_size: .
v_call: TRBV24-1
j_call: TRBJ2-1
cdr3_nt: TGTGCCACCAGTGATCCCAGGGCGGACAGATACAATGAGCAGTTCTTC
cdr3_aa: CATSDPRADRYNEQFF

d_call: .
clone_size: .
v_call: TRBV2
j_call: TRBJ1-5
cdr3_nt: TGTGCCAGCATTTCGGACATATATAGCAATCAGCCCCAGCATTTT
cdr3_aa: CASISDIYSNQPQHF

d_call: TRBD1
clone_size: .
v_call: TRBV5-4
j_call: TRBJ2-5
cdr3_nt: TGTGCCAGCAGCCCTCAAGGGACAGGCCAAGAGACCCAGTACTTC
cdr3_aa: CASSPQGTGQETQYF

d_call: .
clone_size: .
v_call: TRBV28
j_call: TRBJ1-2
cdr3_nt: TGTGCCAGCAGTCTGCTTTTACTCAACTATGGCTACACCTTC
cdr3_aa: CASSLLLLNYGYTF

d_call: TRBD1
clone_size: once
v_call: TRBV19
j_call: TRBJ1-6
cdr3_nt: TGTGCCAGTAGTAGGACAGGGGCCCGAAGTAGGGCACCCCTCCACTTT
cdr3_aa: CASSRTGARSRAPLHF